This T cell receptor (beta chain) emerged from a study of OX40 agonist ivuxolimab in advanced cancers. About the study as a whole: Ivuxolimab, which targeted the costimulatory receptor OX40 (CD134), was an agonistic, fully human IgG2 monoclonal antibody. Peripheral TCRbeta sequencing aimed to test whether ivuxolimab altered TCR sequence diversity and caused clonal T-cell expansion. The paper reports the monotherapy dose-escalation portion (N of about 54 patients) of the phase I ivuxolimab trial. In the dose-escalation cohort, 75% to 85% of patients were male, and the mean age was approximately 60 years with a range of about 20 to 80. Of the roughly 52 dose-escalation patients, hepatocellular carcinoma was present in roughly 19, melanoma in roughly 15, renal cell carcinoma in 9 and head and neck cancer in 9. Patients were allowed to have had prior anti-PD-1, anti-PD-L1 or anti-CTLA-4 therapy, and around 37% of the dose-escalation patients had previously received checkpoint inhibitors. Partial responses occurred in three dose-escalation patients: two with cutaneous melanoma and one with hepatocellular carcinoma. Intravenous ivuxolimab was administered to patients every 2 weeks at six dose levels: 0.01, 0.1, 0.3, 1.5, 3 and 10 mg/kg.

Genomic DNA was isolated from the sorted cells so that the TCRbeta CDR3 region could be sequenced. The immunoSEQ Assay was used to sequence the TCRbeta CDR3 regions. TCRdb provides this immuneACCESS table in a form limited to in-frame rearrangements. Some clones are lacking; in checked studies, under half of them reflect an unresolved V gene, and why the rest are absent is not known. The sample yields approximately 50,000 clones; approximately 91% were counted once. The biggest ten clones account for around 0.99% of the sample. V gives up 4 bases and J gives up 4 bases, and the segment between their germline ends measures 10 bases. CDR1 and CDR2, per the germline V gene (reference sequence), are SEHNR and FQNEAQ. Taken from cysteine to phenylalanine, the CDR3 has 13 residues. Solely the CDR3 DNA is kept, with 39 bases framed from the first base. Here is what the overall study found, with its caveats: Low levels of normalized T-cell clonal expansion were also seen in some patients who did not respond. Partial responders in the 0.1-3.0 mg/kg groups had among the lowest normalized peripheral clonal expansion, especially among CD8+ T cells. After ivuxolimab, expanded clones were on average more numerous among CD8+ T cells than among CD4+ T cells. The antigen specificity of the peripheral T cells that underwent clonal expansion was not determined. At doses from 0.1 to 3.0 mg/kg, clonal expansion was seen in both CD4+ and CD8+ blood T cells between baseline and week 6.

The trial excluded patients who had a history of autoimmune disease or were on systemic immunosuppression. In every dose cohort, peripheral blood was drawn for TCR sequencing at baseline, cycle 4 day 1, and cycle 7 day 1. Samples were obtained from an open-label, multicenter, first-in-human phase I dose-escalation trial of ivuxolimab. The trial enrolled adults with locally advanced or metastatic head and neck squamous cell, hepatocellular, melanoma or renal cell carcinoma. Before TCR sequencing, CD4+ T cells and CD8+ T cells were sorted from peripheral blood as separate populations. Note on this clone: This clone's antigen is unknown. No much larger clone exists at a distance of one base, and base qualities are not known.

The rearranged chain carries TRBV7-9 and TRBJ2-5; TRBD2 is a possible D gene, resting on 5 matching bases. The TCR sequence derives from an adult with an advanced solid tumor such as melanoma, head and neck, liver or kidney cancer. The specimen comprised CD4+ or CD8+ T cells sorted from blood, sampled in a trial of the OX40 agonist ivuxolimab. The DNA sequence is as follows: TGTGCCAGCAGCTCGAGGGCTGGAGAGACCCAGTACTTC. Translated, it reads CASSSRAGETQYF.